The rows below give T cell receptor beta chains drawn from one sample of a study of CD8+CD57+ T cells in acquired aplastic anemia. In TCRdb, the reads were re-called with MiXCR into one record per CDR3 protein. The top ten clones hold around 3.2% of a sample with some 160,000 distinct CDR3 sequences, around half of them seen once. The sample was sorted CD4+, CD8+, or CD8+CD57+ T cells (not recorded which) from PBMCs. The receptors come from a human donor with aplastic anemia. The CDR3 runs from the conserved cysteine through the conserved F or W. The D gene is left open where the match is weak. Part of the rows lack a size; the others show once, few, many or a class for expanded clones.

D gene,J gene,V gene,clone size,CDR3 protein,CDR3 DNA
.,TRBJ2-7,TRBV7-2,once,CASNGGTGEYF,TGTGCCAGCAATGGAGGGACCGGGGAGTACTTC
TRBD1,TRBJ1-5,TRBV10-1,.,CASSQDRGLSNQPQHF,TGCGCCAGCAGCCAAGACAGGGGGCTAAGCAATCAGCCCCAGCATTTT
TRBD2,TRBJ2-2,TRBV24-1,.,CATSATTSLAGELVF,TGTGCCACCAGTGCCACGACTAGCCTCGCCGGGGAGCTGGTTTTT
.,TRBJ1-1,TRBV6-5,many,CASTPRTATEAFF,TGTGCCAGCACCCCGCGGACTGCCACTGAAGCTTTCTTT
TRBD2,TRBJ2-5,TRBV10-3,.,CAISGLAQETQYF,TGTGCCATCAGTGGACTAGCGCAAGAGACCCAGTACTTC
TRBD1,TRBJ1-5,TRBV5-1,many,CASSAGQGSNQPQHF,TGCGCCAGCAGCGCGGGACAGGGTTCCAATCAGCCCCAGCATTTT
TRBD1,TRBJ1-6,TRBV19,many,CASSPGDSPYNSPLHF,TGTGCCAGTAGCCCGGGGGACAGCCCCTATAATTCACCCCTCCACTTT
TRBD2,TRBJ2-5,TRBV7-2,.,CASSSGGARETQYF,TGTGCCAGCAGCAGCGGGGGGGCACGGGAGACCCAGTACTTC
.,TRBJ2-5,TRBV15,few,CATSRTKQETQYF,TGTGCCACCAGCAGGACAAAACAAGAGACCCAGTACTTC
.,TRBJ2-3,TRBV20-1,once,CSARDWKGTDTQYF,TGCAGTGCTAGAGACTGGAAGGGCACAGATACGCAGTATTTT
.,TRBJ1-6,TRBV19,few,CASLDSPFGPLHF,TGTGCCAGTCTTGACAGTCCCTTTGGGCCCCTCCACTTT
.,TRBJ2-1,TRBV18,.,CAGSPRWESNNEQFF,TGTGCCGGCTCACCGCGGTGGGAATCGAACAATGAGCAGTTCTTC
TRBD2,TRBJ2-1,TRBV29-1,.,CSVVTGPSGRGGEQFF,TGCAGCGTTGTTACAGGGCCTAGCGGGAGGGGAGGTGAGCAGTTCTTC
.,TRBJ2-3,TRBV5-1,many,CASSLGRGTDTQYF,TGCGCCAGCAGCTTAGGACGGGGAACAGATACGCAGTATTTT
.,TRBJ2-5,TRBV5-6,many,CASSLRHFQETQYF,TGTGCCAGCAGCTTAAGGCATTTCCAAGAGACCCAGTACTTC
TRBD2,TRBJ2-3,TRBV27,.,CASSPTRVAGSYTQYF,TGTGCCAGCAGTCCTACTAGGGTAGCGGGGTCATATACGCAGTATTTT
.,TRBJ2-7,TRBV14,many,CASSQRRSLTTYEQYF,TGTGCCAGCAGCCAACGGAGAAGTCTGACCACCTACGAGCAGTACTTC
.,TRBJ1-1,TRBV27,.,CASSNWGRTEAFF,TGTGCCAGCAGCAATTGGGGCCGCACTGAAGCTTTCTTT
TRBD1,TRBJ2-3,TRBV11-3,many,CASKPSGGVDTQYF,TGTGCCAGCAAGCCATCAGGGGGTGTGGATACGCAGTATTTT
.,TRBJ1-1,TRBV27,.,CASSLWGQNTEAFF,TGTGCCAGCAGTTTGTGGGGGCAGAACACTGAAGCTTTCTTT